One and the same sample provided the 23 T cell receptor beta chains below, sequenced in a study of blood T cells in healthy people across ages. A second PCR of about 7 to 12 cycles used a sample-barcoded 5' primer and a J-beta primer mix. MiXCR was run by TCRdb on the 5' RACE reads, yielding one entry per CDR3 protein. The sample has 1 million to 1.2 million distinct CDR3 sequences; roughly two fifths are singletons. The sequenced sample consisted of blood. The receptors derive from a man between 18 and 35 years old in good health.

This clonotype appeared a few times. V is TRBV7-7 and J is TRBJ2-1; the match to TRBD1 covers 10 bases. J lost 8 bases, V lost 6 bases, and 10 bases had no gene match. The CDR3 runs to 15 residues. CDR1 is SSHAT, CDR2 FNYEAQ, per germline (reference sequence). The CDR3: CASSSDRGRIDEQFF. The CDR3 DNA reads TGTGCCAGCAGTTCAGACAGGGGGCGAATCGATGAGCAGTTCTTC.

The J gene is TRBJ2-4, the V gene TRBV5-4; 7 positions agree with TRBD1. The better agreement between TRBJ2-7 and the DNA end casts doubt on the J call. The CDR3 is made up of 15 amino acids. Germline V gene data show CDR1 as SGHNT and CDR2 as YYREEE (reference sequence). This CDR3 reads CASSLVDREYNEQYF. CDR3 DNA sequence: TGTGCCAGCAGCTTGGTTGACAGGGAATATAACGAGCAGTACTTC.

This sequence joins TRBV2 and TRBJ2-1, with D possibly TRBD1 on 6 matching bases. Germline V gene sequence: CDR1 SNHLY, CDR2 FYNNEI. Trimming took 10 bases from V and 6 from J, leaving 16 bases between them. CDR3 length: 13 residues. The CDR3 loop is CAISQGGSNEQFF. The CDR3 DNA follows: TGTGCCATCTCCCAAGGGGGTAGCAATGAGCAGTTCTTC.

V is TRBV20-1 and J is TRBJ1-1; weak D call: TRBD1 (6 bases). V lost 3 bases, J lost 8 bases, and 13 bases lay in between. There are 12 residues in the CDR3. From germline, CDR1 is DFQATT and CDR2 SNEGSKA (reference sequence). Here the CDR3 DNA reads TGCAGTGCTAGGACAGGTGGTCGGGAAGCTTTCTTT. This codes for CSARTGGREAFF.

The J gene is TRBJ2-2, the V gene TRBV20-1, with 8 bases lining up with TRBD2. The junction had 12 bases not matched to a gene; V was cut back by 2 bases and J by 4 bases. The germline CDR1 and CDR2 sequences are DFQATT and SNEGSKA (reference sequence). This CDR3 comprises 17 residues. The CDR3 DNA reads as TGCAGTGCTAGACTCAGCGGGGGCACCCCGCGCACCGGGGAGCTGTTTTTT. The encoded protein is CSARLSGGTPRTGELFF.

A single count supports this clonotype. CDR3 amino acids: CASSQGTGREAFF. CDR3 coding DNA: TGTGCCAGCAGCCAAGGGACAGGCCGTGAAGCTTTCTTT. This chain uses TRBV27 with TRBJ1-1; TRBD1 matches 8 bases. V trimming: 6 bases; J trimming: 7 bases; junction bases outside the gene matches: 7. The CDR3 has 13 residues. CDR1 and CDR2 (germline): MNHEY, SMNVEV (reference sequence).

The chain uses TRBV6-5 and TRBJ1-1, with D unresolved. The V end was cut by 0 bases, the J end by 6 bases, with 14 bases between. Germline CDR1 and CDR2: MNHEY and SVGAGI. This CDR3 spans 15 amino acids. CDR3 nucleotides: TGTGCCAGCAGTTACTCGACAAGAGGGTTCGCTGAAGCTTTCTTT. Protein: CASSYSTRGFAEAFF.

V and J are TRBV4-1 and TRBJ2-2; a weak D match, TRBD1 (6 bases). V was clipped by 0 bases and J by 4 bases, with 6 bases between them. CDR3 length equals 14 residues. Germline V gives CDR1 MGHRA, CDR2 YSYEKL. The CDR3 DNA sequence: TGCGCCAGCAGCCAAGAACAGGGCACCGGGGAGCTGTTTTTT. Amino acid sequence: CASSQEQGTGELFF.

The CDR3 reads CASGRGAGTDTQYF. The CDR3, as DNA: TGTGCTAGTGGGCGGGGGGCCGGGACAGATACGCAGTATTTT. The rearrangement joins TRBV12-5 to TRBJ2-3, with 8 bases identical to TRBD2. Per germline, CDR1 LGHNT and CDR2 FRNRAP. This CDR3 is 14 amino acids long. J gave up 3 bases and V 6 bases, and 5 bases lay outside the gene matches.

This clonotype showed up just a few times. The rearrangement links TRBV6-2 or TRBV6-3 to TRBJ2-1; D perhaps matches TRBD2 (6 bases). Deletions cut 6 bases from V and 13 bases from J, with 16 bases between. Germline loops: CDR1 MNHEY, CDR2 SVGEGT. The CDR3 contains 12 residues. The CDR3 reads CASRGGVTSQFF. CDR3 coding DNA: TGTGCCAGCAGGGGCGGGGTCACTTCTCAGTTCTTC.

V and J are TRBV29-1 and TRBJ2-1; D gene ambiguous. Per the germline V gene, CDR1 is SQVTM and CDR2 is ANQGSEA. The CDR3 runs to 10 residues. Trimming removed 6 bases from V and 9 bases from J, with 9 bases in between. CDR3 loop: CSVIAFEQFF. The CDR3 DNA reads TGCAGCGTCATAGCTTTTGAGCAGTTCTTC.

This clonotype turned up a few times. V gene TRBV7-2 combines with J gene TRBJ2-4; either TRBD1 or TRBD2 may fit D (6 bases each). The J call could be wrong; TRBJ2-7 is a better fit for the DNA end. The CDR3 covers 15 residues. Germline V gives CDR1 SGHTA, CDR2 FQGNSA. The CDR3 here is CASSFPGARRYEQYF. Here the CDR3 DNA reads TGTGCCAGCAGCTTTCCGGGGGCACGACGCTACGAGCAGTACTTC.

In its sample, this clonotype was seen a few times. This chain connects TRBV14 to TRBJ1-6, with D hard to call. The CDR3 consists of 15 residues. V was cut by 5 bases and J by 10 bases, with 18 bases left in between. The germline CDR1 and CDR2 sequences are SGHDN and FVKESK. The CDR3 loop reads CASSKGSGKESPLHF. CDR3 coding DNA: TGTGCCAGCAGCAAGGGCTCCGGGAAGGAATCACCCCTCCACTTT. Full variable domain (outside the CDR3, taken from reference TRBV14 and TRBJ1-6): EAGVTQFPSHSVIEKGQTVTLRCDPISGHDNLYWYRRVMGKEIKFLLHFVKESKQDESGMPNNRFLAERTGGTYSTLKVQPAELEDSGVYFCASSKGSGKESPLHFGNGTRLTVT.

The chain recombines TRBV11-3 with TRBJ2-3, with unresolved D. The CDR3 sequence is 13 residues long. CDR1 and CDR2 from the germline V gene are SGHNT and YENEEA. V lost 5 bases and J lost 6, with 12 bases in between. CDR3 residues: CASSLNEGDTQYF. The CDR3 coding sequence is TGTGCCAGCAGCCTCAATGAAGGGGATACGCAGTATTTT.

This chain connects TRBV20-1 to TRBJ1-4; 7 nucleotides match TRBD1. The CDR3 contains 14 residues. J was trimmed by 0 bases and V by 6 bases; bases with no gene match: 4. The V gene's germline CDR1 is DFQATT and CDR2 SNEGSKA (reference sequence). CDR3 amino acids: CSAPGGTTNEKLFF. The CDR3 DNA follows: TGCAGTGCCCCAGGGGGAACAACTAATGAAAAACTGTTTTTT.

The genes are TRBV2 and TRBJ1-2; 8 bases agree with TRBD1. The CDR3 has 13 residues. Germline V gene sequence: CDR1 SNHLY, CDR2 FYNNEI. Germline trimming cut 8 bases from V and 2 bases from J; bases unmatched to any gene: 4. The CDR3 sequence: CASDQGANYGYTF. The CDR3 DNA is TGTGCCAGCGATCAGGGGGCGAACTATGGCTACACCTTC. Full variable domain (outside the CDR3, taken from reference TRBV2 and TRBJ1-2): EPEVTQTPSHQVTQMGQEVILRCVPISNHLYFYWYRQILGQKVEFLVSFYNNEISEKSEIFDDQFSVERPDGSNFTLKIRSTKLEDSAMYFCASDQGANYGYTFGSGTRLTVV.

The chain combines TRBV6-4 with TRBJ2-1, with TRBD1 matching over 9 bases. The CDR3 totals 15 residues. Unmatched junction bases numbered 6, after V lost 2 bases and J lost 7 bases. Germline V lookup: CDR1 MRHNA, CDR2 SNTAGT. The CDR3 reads CASSDRDRALNEQFF. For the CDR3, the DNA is TGTGCCAGCAGTGACCGGGACAGGGCCTTGAATGAGCAGTTCTTC.

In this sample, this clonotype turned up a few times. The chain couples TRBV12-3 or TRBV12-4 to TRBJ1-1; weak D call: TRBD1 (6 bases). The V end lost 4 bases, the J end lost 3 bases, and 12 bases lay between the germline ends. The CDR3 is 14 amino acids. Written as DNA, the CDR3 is TGTGCCAGCAGTTCCGCCGGGGGGCACACTGAAGCTTTCTTT. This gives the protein CASSSAGGHTEAFF.

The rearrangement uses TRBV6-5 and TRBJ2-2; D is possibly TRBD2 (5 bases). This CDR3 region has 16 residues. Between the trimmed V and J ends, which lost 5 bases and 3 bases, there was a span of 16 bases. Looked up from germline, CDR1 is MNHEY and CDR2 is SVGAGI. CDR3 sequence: CASSPPGGSYTGELFF. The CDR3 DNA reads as TGTGCCAGCAGTCCCCCGGGCGGGTCCTACACCGGGGAGCTGTTTTTT.

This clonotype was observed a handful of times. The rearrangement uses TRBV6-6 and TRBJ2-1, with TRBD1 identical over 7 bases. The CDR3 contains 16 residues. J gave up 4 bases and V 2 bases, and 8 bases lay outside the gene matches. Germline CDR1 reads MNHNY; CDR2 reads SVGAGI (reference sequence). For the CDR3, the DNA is TGTGCCAGCAGTTACGCCGGACAGGCGCGATACAATGAGCAGTTCTTC. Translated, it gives CASSYAGQARYNEQFF.

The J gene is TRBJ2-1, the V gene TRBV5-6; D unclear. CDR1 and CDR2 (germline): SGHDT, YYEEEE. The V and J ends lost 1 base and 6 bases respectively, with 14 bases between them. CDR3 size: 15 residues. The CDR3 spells CASSLRPVEFNEQFF. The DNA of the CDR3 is TGTGCCAGCAGCTTGAGGCCAGTCGAATTCAATGAGCAGTTCTTC.

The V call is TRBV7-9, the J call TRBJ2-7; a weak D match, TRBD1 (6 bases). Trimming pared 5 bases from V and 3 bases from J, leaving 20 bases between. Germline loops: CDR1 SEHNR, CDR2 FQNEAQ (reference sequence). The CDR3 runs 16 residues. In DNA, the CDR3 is TGTGCCAGCAGCACCACCACGACAGGACGAATCTACGAGCAGTACTTC. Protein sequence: CASSTTTTGRIYEQYF.

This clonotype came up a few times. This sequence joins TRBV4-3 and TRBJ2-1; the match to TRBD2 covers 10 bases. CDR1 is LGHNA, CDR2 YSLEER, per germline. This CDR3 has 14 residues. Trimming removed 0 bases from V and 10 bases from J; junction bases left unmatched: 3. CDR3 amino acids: CASSQDASGGEQFF. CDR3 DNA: TGCGCCAGCAGCCAAGATGCTAGCGGGGGAGAGCAGTTCTTC.